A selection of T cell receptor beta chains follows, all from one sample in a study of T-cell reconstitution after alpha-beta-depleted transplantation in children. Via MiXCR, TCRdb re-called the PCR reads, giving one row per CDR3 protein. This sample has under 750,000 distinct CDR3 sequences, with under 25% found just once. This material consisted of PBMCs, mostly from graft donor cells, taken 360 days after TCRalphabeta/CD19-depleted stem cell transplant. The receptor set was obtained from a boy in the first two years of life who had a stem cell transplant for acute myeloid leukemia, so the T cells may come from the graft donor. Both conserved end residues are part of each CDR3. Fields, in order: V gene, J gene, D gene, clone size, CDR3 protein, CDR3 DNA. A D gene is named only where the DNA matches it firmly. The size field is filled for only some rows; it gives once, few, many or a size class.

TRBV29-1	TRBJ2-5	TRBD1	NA	CSVLEGQGYQETQYF	TGCAGCGTTCTCGAGGGACAGGGGTATCAAGAGACCCAGTACTTC
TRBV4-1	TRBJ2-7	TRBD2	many	CASSQDEPSGAYEQYF	TGCGCCAGCAGCCAAGATGAGCCTAGCGGGGCCTACGAGCAGTACTTC
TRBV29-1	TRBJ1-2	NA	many	CSGSGGRGYTF	TGCAGCGGCTCGGGCGGACGCGGCTACACCTTC
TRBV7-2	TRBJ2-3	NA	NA	CASSFTPSTDTQYF	TGTGCCAGCAGCTTTACTCCCAGCACAGATACGCAGTATTTT
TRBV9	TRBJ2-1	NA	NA	CASSVDGPNEQFF	TGTGCCAGCAGCGTAGATGGCCCCAATGAGCAGTTCTTC
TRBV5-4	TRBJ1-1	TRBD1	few	CASSPGGQGRNTEAFF	TGTGCCAGCAGCCCTGGGGGACAGGGGAGGAACACTGAAGCTTTCTTT
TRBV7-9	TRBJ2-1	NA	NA	CASSLPPGSRSYNEQFF	TGTGCCAGCAGCTTGCCCCCGGGTTCTCGCTCCTACAATGAGCAGTTCTTC
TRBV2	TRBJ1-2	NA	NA	CATRIYTPYGYTF	TGTGCCACCCGTATCTATACTCCTTATGGCTACACCTTC
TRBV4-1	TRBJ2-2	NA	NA	CASSQDPASSGELFF	TGCGCCAGCAGCCAAGATCCGGCATCCTCCGGGGAGCTGTTTTTT
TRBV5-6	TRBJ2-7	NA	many	CASSFYSGLVPLYEQYF	TGTGCCAGCAGCTTTTATAGTGGCCTAGTGCCCCTCTACGAGCAGTACTTC
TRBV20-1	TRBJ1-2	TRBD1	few	CSARARDRGPNYGYTF	TGCAGTGCTAGGGCCCGGGACAGGGGCCCAAACTATGGCTACACCTTC
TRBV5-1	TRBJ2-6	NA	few	CASSPRGRETSGANVLTF	TGCGCCAGCAGCCCCAGGGGACGGGAGACCTCTGGGGCCAACGTCCTGACTTTC
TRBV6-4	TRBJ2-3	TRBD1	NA	CASSPGTGGMTDTQYF	TGTGCCAGCAGCCCTGGGACAGGGGGCATGACAGATACGCAGTATTTT
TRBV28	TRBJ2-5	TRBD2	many	CASRETSGGASFVAETQYF	TGTGCCAGCAGAGAGACTAGCGGGGGGGCCTCTTTCGTGGCAGAGACCCAGTACTTC
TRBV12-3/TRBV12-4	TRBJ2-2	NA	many	CASSFRLVGTGELFF	TGTGCCAGCAGTTTTAGGCTAGTAGGCACCGGGGAGCTGTTTTTT
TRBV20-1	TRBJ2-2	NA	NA	CSAPGGGGPGELFF	TGCAGTGCGCCAGGGGGCGGGGGACCCGGGGAGCTGTTTTTT
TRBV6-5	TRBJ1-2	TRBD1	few	CASTLGQDLYGGYTF	TGTGCCAGTACCTTGGGACAGGACCTCTATGGTGGCTACACCTTC
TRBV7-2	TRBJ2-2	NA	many	CASGGLGTGELFF	TGTGCCAGCGGGGGGCTCGGCACCGGGGAGCTGTTTTTT
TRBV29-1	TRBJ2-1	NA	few	CSVNNLEVLGEQFF	TGCAGCGTTAACAACCTGGAGGTTCTGGGCGAGCAGTTCTTC
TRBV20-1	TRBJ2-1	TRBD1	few	CSARDPLTGSSYNEQFF	TGCAGTGCTAGAGACCCGCTGACAGGGAGCTCCTACAATGAGCAGTTCTTC
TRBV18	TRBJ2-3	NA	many	CASSPPPTDTQYF	TGTGCCAGCTCACCACCTCCCACAGATACGCAGTATTTT
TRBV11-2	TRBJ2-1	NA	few	CASSLPDSQGVNEQFF	TGTGCCAGCAGCCTCCCTGACTCGCAGGGAGTCAATGAGCAGTTCTTC
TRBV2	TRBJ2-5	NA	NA	CASSEGVDSGKTQYF	TGTGCCAGCAGTGAAGGGGTGGACAGTGGCAAGACCCAGTACTTC
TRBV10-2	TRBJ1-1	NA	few	CASGGEGTIMNTEAFF	TGCGCCAGCGGTGGTGAGGGAACTATTATGAACACTGAAGCTTTCTTT
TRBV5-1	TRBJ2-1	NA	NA	CASSLELAGPNEQFF	TGCGCCAGCAGCTTGGAATTAGCTGGACCCAATGAGCAGTTCTTC
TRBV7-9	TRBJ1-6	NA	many	CASSSPQGNSPLHF	TGTGCCAGCAGCTCCCCCCAGGGAAATTCACCCCTCCACTTT
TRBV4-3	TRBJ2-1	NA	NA	CASSRGDSYNEQFF	TGCGCCAGCAGCCGGGGGGACAGCTACAATGAGCAGTTCTTC
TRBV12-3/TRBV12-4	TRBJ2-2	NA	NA	CASTHMGSGELFF	TGTGCCAGCACCCATATGGGGTCCGGGGAGCTGTTTTTT
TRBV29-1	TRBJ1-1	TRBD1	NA	CSVIDRGFAEAFF	TGCAGCGTTATCGACAGGGGTTTCGCTGAAGCTTTCTTT
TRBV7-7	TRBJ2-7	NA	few	CASSTAGPSSSYEQYF	TGTGCCAGCAGTACTGCGGGACCCTCCTCCTCCTACGAGCAGTACTTC
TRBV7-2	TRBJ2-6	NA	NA	CASSLGPSSGANVLTF	TGTGCCAGCAGCTTAGGCCCTAGCTCTGGGGCCAACGTCCTGACTTTC
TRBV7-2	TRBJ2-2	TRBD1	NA	CASSQPGQGARTGELFF	TGTGCCAGCAGCCAACCGGGACAGGGGGCGCGGACCGGGGAGCTGTTTTTT
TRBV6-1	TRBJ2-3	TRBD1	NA	CASSDFGQGAWADTQYF	TGTGCCAGCAGTGATTTTGGACAGGGGGCGTGGGCAGATACGCAGTATTTT
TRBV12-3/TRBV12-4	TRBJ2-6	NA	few	CASSFPQLRGANVLTF	TGTGCCAGCAGTTTTCCCCAGCTGCGTGGGGCCAACGTCCTGACTTTC
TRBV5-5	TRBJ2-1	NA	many	CASSLSRGEFEQFF	TGTGCCAGCAGCTTGTCTCGCGGGGAGTTTGAGCAGTTCTTC
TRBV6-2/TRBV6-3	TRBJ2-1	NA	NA	CASMDYGDEQFF	TGTGCCAGCATGGATTATGGGGATGAGCAGTTCTTC
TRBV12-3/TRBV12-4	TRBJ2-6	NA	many	CASRPNRWSGANVLTF	TGTGCCAGCAGACCAAACCGATGGTCTGGGGCCAACGTCCTGACTTTC
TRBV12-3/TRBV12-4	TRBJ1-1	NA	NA	CASSLFSPRTEAFF	TGTGCCAGCAGTTTGTTTTCGCCCCGCACTGAAGCTTTCTTT
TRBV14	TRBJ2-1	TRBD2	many	CASSQGRGSGGYNEQFF	TGTGCCAGCAGCCAAGGTCGAGGGAGCGGGGGGTACAATGAGCAGTTCTTC
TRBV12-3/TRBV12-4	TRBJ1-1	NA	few	CASSLVGNENTEAFF	TGTGCCAGCAGTTTAGTGGGGAATGAGAACACTGAAGCTTTCTTT
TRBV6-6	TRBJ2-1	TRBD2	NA	CASNPGGKNEQFF	TGTGCCAGCAACCCGGGGGGGAAAAATGAGCAGTTCTTC
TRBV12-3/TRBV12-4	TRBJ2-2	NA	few	CASSGNGELFF	TGTGCCAGCAGTGGGAACGGGGAGCTGTTTTTT
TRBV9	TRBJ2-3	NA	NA	CASSVAQFTDTQYF	TGTGCCAGCAGCGTAGCGCAGTTCACAGATACGCAGTATTTT
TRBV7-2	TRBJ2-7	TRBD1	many	CASSLAVGDRVSF	TGTGCCAGCAGCTTAGCGGTCGGGGACAGGGTCTCCTTC